One and the same sample provided the 11 T cell receptor beta chains below, sequenced in a study of OX40 agonist ivuxolimab in advanced cancers. Repertoires were generated with immunoSEQ multiplex PCR, while TCRdb's copy carries only in-frame clones and drops some. The sample consists of about 88,000 clones, approximately 86% of them appearing once. Sequences were derived from CD4+ or CD8+ T cells sorted from blood, sampled in a trial of the OX40 agonist ivuxolimab. The receptor source for this set is an adult with an advanced solid tumor such as melanoma, head and neck, liver or kidney cancer.

V and J are TRBV10-3 and TRBJ1-1, with D unclear. The CDR3 extends over 13 amino acids. Trimming shortened V by 10 bases and J by 3 bases, and 15 bases separated the two germline ends. CDR1 is ENHRY, CDR2 SYGVKD, per germline. The CDR3 here is CATQAPEDTEAFF. CDR3 in DNA: TGTGCCACCCAGGCCCCGGAAGACACTGAAGCTTTCTTT.

The chain has TRBV16 and TRBJ2-7; D tentatively fits TRBD1 or TRBD2 (5 bases each). V was cut by 0 bases and J by 0 bases, with 12 bases left in between. The CDR3 is 16 amino acids. Per the germline V gene, CDR1 is KGHSY and CDR2 is FQNENV. The CDR3 protein is CASSQSGTGHSYEQYF. CDR3 in DNA: TGTGCCAGCAGCCAATCGGGGACCGGGCACTCCTACGAGCAGTACTTC. The variable domain in full, completed from reference TRBV16 and TRBJ2-7, reads GEEVAQTPKHLVRGEGQKAKLYCAPIKGHSYVFWYQQVLKNEFKFLISFQNENVFDETGMPKERFSAKCLPNSPCSLEIQATKLEDSAVYFCASSQSGTGHSYEQYFGPGTRLTVT.

The chain links TRBV7-2 to TRBJ2-7; D gene ambiguous. There are 14 residues in the CDR3. V was pared by 3 bases and J by 3 bases, with 12 bases between. The germline V gene encodes CDR1 SGHTA and CDR2 FQGNSA. In DNA, the CDR3 is TGTGCCAGCAGCTTTGACGGAGAATACTACGAGCAGTACTTC. It specifies CASSFDGEYYEQYF.

This clone showed up just a few times. V usage is TRBV9 and J usage is TRBJ1-1; D not certain. This CDR3 has 14 residues. The V gene's germline CDR1 is SGDLS and CDR2 YYNGEE. V was trimmed by 0 bases and J by 3 bases, leaving 9 bases between them. CDR3 DNA: TGTGCCAGCAGCGTAGACCTCTTGGACACTGAAGCTTTCTTT. It encodes CASSVDLLDTEAFF.

This chain connects TRBV11-2 to TRBJ1-1; possibly TRBD1 for D (6 bases). V was clipped by 4 bases and J by 2 bases, with 14 bases between them. CDR1 is SGHAT and CDR2 is FQNNGV in the germline V gene. This CDR3 has 15 amino acids. CDR3 sequence reads: CASSSTTGLNTEAFF. The CDR3, as DNA: TGTGCCAGCAGCTCAACCACAGGGCTTAACACTGAAGCTTTCTTT.

There are a few counts of this clone. V gene TRBV20-1 combines with J gene TRBJ2-3, with D hard to call. Trimming took 3 bases from V and 2 from J, leaving 0 bases between them. The CDR3 has 10 residues. Germline lookup yields CDR1 DFQATT and CDR2 SNEGSKA (reference sequence). The CDR3: CSASTDTQYF. CDR3 bases: TGCAGTGCTAGCACAGATACGCAGTATTTT.

The V and J genes are TRBV7-2 and TRBJ2-3; D may match TRBD1 or TRBD2 (5 bases each). Germline V lookup: CDR1 SGHTA, CDR2 FQGNSA. V was shortened by 3 bases and J by 1 base, with 11 bases between the two germline ends. The CDR3 is made up of 15 amino acids. The CDR3 sequence is CASSLQRGRTDTQYF. The CDR3 DNA reads as TGTGCCAGCAGCTTGCAAAGGGGACGCACAGATACGCAGTATTTT.

V and J are TRBV28 and TRBJ1-2; D not resolved. The CDR3 totals 17 residues. Trimming stripped 1 base from V and 1 base from J, with 16 bases between. Looked up from germline, CDR1 is MDHEN and CDR2 is SYDVKM. The CDR3 bases are TGTGCCAGCAGTTTATTTCGATTGGGCACCCATAACTATGGCTACACCTTC. Protein sequence: CASSLFRLGTHNYGYTF.

This chain connects TRBV5-1 to TRBJ2-3; D is undetermined. Trimming shortened V by 0 bases and J by 4 bases, and 3 bases separated the two germline ends. The CDR3 spans 12 residues. Germline assignment: CDR1 SGHRS and CDR2 YFSETQ. This CDR3 is CASSLVADTQYF. CDR3 nucleotides: TGCGCCAGCAGCTTGGTAGCAGATACGCAGTATTTT.

The chain's CDR3 is CASSLAGLSTDTQYF. The DNA for the CDR3 is TGTGCCAGCAGCTTAGCGGGCCTAAGCACAGATACGCAGTATTTT. The chain couples TRBV28 to TRBJ2-3, with 7 bases lining up with TRBD2. Germline values: CDR1 MDHEN, CDR2 SYDVKM. This CDR3 has 15 residues. V was clipped by 6 bases and J by 0 bases; unmatched bases: 6.

The chain employs TRBV30 and TRBJ2-7, with 7 bases matching TRBD2. With V trimmed by 2 bases and J by 5 bases, 9 bases remained unmatched. CDR1 is GTSNPN, CDR2 SVGIG, per germline (reference sequence). This CDR3 has 14 amino acids. This CDR3 reads CAWSPQRDGHEQYF. Written as DNA, the CDR3 is TGTGCCTGGAGTCCTCAGCGGGACGGTCACGAGCAGTACTTC. Filled out from reference TRBV30 and TRBJ2-7, the complete variable domain reads SQTIHQWPATLVQPVGSPLSLECTVEGTSNPNLYWYRQAAGRGLQLLFYSVGIGQISSEVPQNLSASRPQDRQFILSSKKLLLSDSGFYLCAWSPQRDGHEQYFGPGTRLTVT.